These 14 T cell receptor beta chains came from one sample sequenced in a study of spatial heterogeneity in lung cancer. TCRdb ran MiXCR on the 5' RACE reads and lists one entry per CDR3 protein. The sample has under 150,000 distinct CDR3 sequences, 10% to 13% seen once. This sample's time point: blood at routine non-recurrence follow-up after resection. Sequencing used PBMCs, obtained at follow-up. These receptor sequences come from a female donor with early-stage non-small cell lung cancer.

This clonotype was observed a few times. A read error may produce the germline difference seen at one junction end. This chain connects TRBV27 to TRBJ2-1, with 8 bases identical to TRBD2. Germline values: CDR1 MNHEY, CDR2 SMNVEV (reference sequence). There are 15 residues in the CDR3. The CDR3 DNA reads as TGTGCCAGCAGATTATTCCGGACTAGCTCTGGTGAGCAGTTCTTC. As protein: CASRLFRTSSGEQFF.

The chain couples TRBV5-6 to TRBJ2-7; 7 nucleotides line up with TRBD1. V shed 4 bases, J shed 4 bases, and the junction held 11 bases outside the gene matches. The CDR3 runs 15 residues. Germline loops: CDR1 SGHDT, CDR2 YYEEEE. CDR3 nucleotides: TGTGCCAGCAGCCTCACCGGGACAGCGTTATACGAGCAGTACTTC. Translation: CASSLTGTALYEQYF.

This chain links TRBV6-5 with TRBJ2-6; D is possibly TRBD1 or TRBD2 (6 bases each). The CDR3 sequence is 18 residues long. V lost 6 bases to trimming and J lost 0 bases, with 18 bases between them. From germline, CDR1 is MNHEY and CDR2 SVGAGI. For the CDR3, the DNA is TGTGCCAGCAGCCCGGGCCCGGGGGCCCCCTCTGGGGCCAACGTCCTGACTTTC. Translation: CASSPGPGAPSGANVLTF.

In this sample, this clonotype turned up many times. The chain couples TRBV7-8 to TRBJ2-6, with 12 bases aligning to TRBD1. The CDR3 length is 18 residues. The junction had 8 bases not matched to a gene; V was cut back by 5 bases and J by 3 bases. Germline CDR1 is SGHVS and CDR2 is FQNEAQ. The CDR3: CASSPHGTGGFGANVLTF. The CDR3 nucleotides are TGTGCCAGCAGCCCCCACGGGACAGGGGGCTTTGGGGCCAACGTCCTGACTTTC.

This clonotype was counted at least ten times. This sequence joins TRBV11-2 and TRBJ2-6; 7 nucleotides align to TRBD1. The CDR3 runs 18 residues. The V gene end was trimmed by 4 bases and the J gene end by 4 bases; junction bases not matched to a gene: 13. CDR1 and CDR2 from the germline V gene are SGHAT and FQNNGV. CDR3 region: CASSSPTDRPPGANVLTF. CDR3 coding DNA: TGTGCCAGCAGCTCGCCAACGGACAGGCCACCGGGGGCCAACGTCCTGACTTTC.

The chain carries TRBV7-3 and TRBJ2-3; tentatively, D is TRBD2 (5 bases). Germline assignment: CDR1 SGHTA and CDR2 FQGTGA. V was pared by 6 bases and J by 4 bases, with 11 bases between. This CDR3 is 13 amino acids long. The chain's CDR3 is CASRLSGADTQYF. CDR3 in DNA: TGTGCCAGCAGGCTGTCCGGGGCAGATACGCAGTATTTT.

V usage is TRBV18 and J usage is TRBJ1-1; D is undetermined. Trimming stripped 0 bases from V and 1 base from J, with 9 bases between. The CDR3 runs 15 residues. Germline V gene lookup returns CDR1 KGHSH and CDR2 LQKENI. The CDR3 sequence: CASSPPSSRNTEAFF. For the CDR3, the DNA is TGTGCCAGCTCACCACCGTCTTCAAGGAACACTGAAGCTTTCTTT.

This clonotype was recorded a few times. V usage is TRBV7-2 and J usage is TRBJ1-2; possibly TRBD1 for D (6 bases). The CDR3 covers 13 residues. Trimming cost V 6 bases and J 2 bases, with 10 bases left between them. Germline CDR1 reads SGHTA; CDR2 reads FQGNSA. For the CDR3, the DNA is TGTGCCAGCAGAAACAGGGAAAACTATGGCTACACCTTC. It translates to CASRNRENYGYTF.

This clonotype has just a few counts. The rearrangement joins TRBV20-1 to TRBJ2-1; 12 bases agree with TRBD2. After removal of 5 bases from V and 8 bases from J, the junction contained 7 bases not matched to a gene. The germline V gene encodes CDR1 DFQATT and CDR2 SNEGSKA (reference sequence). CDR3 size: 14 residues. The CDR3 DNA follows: TGCAGTGCTCGGTCTAGCGGGAGGGCCTATGAGCAGTTCTTC. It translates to CSARSSGRAYEQFF.

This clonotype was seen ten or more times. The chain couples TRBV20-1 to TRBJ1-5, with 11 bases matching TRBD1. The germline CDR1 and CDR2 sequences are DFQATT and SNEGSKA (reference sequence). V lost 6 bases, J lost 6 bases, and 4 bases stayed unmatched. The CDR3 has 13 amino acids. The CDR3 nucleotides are TGCAGTGCCAAGGACAGGGGGCGTCAGCCCCAGCATTTT. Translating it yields CSAKDRGRQPQHF.

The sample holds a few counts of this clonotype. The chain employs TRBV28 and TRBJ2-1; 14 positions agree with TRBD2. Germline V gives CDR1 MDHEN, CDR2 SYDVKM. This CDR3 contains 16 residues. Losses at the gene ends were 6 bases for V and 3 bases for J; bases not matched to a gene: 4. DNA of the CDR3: TGTGCCAGCAGCCCTGGGACTAGCGGGAGCTACAATGAGCAGTTCTTC. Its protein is CASSPGTSGSYNEQFF.

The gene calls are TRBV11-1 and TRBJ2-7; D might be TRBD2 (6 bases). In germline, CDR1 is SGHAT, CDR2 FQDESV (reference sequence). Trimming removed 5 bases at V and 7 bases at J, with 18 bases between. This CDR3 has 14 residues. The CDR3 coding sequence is TGTGCCAGCAGCAAACAGAGAACCGGGGGTGAGCAGTACTTC. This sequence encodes CASSKQRTGGEQYF.

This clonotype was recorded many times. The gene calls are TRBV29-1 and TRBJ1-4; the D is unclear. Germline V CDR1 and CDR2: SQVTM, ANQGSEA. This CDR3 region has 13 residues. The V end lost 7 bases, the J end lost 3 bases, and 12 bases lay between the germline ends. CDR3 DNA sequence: TGCAGCGCTGTAAGTGGACCTAATGAAAAACTGTTTTTT. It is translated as CSAVSGPNEKLFF.

This CDR3 is CSAGTWANEQFF. The CDR3 coding sequence is TGCAGTGCGGGGACATGGGCCAATGAGCAGTTCTTC. V is TRBV20-1 and J is TRBJ2-1; D may be TRBD1 (6 bases). V lost 6 bases to trimming and J lost 6 bases, with 12 bases between them. Germline CDR1 and CDR2: DFQATT and SNEGSKA (reference sequence). This CDR3 is built from 12 residues.